This T cell receptor beta chain was documented in a study of CXCR3-negative and CXCR3-positive naive CD8 T cells (dated by TCRdb to the late 2010s). Concerning the study at large: About 135 million TRB reads were obtained in total, roughly 1.5 +/- 0.3 million reads per library. For the TRBV-TRBJ cluster analysis, the naive subsets came from 5 donors, while the memory cells came from 3 donors. Data from under 12 donors, pooled across two independent experiments, went into the diversity and physicochemical repertoire analyses. The full study reports these points: TRB CDR3s from CXCR3-positive naive cells showed higher hydrophobicity (lower Kidera factor 4), lower energy, and higher strength and volume indices than CXCR3-negative naive cells. Surface CD5, linked to self-reactivity in mice, was comparable between naive subsets; TCR interaction strength was therefore also inferred from TRB CDR3 physicochemical properties. Similar TRBV-TRBJ usage was shown by naive CXCR3-negative and CXCR3-positive cells from the same donor, whereas distinct patterns were shown by memory cells. Both naive subsets had comparably high repertoire diversity, while memory CD8+ T cells had much lower repertoire diversity. CXCR3 expression partially decreased after cryopreservation, so most assays used freshly isolated PBMCs.

Taken from cysteine to phenylalanine, the CDR3 has 13 residues. No DNA has been recorded. The germline V gene (reference sequence) sets CDR1 to LNHNV and CDR2 to YYDKDF. The run used a NextSeq 550. The Human TCR Profiling Kit (MiLaboratory) was used to make UMI-labeled 5' RACE TRB cDNA libraries. cDNA synthesis used the entire amount of extracted RNA, and PCR amplification then used the entire amount of cDNA produced. Libraries were prepared in parallel using an identical number of PCR cycles. Processing in the source paper ran as follows. With a requirement of at least two reads per UMI, MIGEC and MiXCR extracted about 50,000 +/- 10,000 unique UMI-labeled TRB cDNA molecules per library. On average, around 40,000 +/- 10,000 functional in-frame TRB CDR3 nucleotide clonotypes lacking stop codons were found per library. After each sample was downsampled to 5000 UMI-labeled TRB molecules, VDJtools was used to calculate diversity metrics such as normalized Shannon-Wiener and Chao1. Clonotype-size-weighted physicochemical properties of the central five CDR3 residues (interaction energy, strength, volume and Kidera factor 4) were computed in VDJtools. After the reads were reprocessed by TCRdb, one entry was made per CDR3 protein sequence, with no DNA. TCRdb's processing, not the study's, gives the V and J calls here. This sample's records show roughly 110,000 distinct CDR3 sequences. The ten largest clonotypes hold 0.3% to 0.4% of the sample.

Each CD8+ T cell subset was flow-sorted in triplicate, with 300,000 or so cells per subset placed directly into RLT lysis buffer. To keep memory contaminants out, a stringent definition of naive CD8+ T cells was applied: CD45RO-CCR7+CD27+CD95-. Standard density gradient centrifugation was used to isolate peripheral blood mononuclear cells from buffy coats. A FACSAria III was used to flow-sort naive CD8+ T cells into CXCR3-negative and CXCR3-positive populations. An RNeasy Mini Kit was used to extract total RNA from the sorted cells. Points on this clonotype: Its antigen is not yet known.

Sequences were obtained from naive CXCR3+ CD8+ T cells from blood. The cell subset or site label here, explained by the study, means: CD45RO-CCR7+CD27+CD95- naive CD8+ T cells expressing CXCR3 (TNR3+). The receptor comes from a human donor in good health. Some clones in this sample may be carry-over from other donors' samples. The chain employs TRBV15 and TRBJ2-1; TCRdb's D call of TRBD2 is untestable without DNA. The CDR3 protein: CATSRRGYNEQFF.